What follows are 22 T cell receptor beta chains derived from one specimen sequenced in a study of control samples from healthy donors and cancer patients. The repertoire was sequenced with immunoSEQ multiplex PCR; TCRdb's copy has only in-frame clones and lacks some. The sample includes some 94,000 clones, approximately 86% of them seen just once. Specimen: blood. The source is a woman aged 45-65 years in good health.

The chain combines TRBV7-2 with TRBJ1-2; no reliable D call. Germline V gene sequence: CDR1 SGHTA, CDR2 FQGNSA. Trimming shortened V by 1 base and J by 8 bases, and 17 bases separated the two germline ends. The CDR3 loop spans 15 amino acids. The CDR3 bases are TGTGCCAGCAGCTTAGGGTCACAGACGGCTGGGGGCTACACCTTC. It is translated as CASSLGSQTAGGYTF.

The gene calls are TRBV20-1 and TRBJ2-1, with 8 positions matching TRBD1. From germline, CDR1 is DFQATT and CDR2 SNEGSKA (reference sequence). The CDR3 is 11 residues long. V trimming: 6 bases; J trimming: 11 bases; junction bases outside the gene matches: 6. The CDR3 here is CSASDRAQQFF. CDR3 in DNA: TGCAGTGCCTCGGACAGGGCGCAGCAGTTCTTC.

The chain combines TRBV7-9 with TRBJ2-1; TRBD2 agrees at 7 bases. The CDR3 length is 15 residues. V lost 3 bases to trimming and J lost 6 bases; unmatched junction nucleotides: 8. Germline CDR1 SEHNR, CDR2 FQNEAQ (reference sequence). The CDR3 loop reads CASSFGGSLSNEQFF. CDR3 sequence (DNA): TGTGCCAGCAGCTTTGGCGGGAGCCTTTCCAATGAGCAGTTCTTC. Drawing the rest from reference TRBV7-9 and TRBJ2-1, the complete variable domain is DTGVSQNPRHKITKRGQNVTFRCDPISEHNRLYWYRQTLGQGPEFLTYFQNEAQLEKSRLLSDRFSAERPKGSFSTLEIQRTEQGDSAMYLCASSFGGSLSNEQFFGPGTRLTVL.

The V and J genes are TRBV7-9 and TRBJ2-7, with 7 bases lining up with TRBD1. V lost 3 bases to trimming and J lost 1 base; unmatched junction nucleotides: 6. CDR1 and CDR2 (germline): SEHNR, FQNEAQ (reference sequence). This CDR3 comprises 15 residues. Here the CDR3 DNA reads TGTGCCAGCAGCTTGACAGGGTCGGGGTCCTACGAGCAGTACTTC. Translated, it gives CASSLTGSGSYEQYF.

This rearrangement joins TRBV19 to TRBJ1-5, with a weak D call TRBD1 (6 bases). In germline, CDR1 is LNHDA, CDR2 SQIVND (reference sequence). This CDR3 spans 14 amino acids. The V end was cut by 2 bases, the J end by 7 bases, with 12 bases between. CDR3 region: CASSISRQAQPQHF. In DNA, the CDR3 is TGTGCCAGTAGTATAAGTAGACAGGCGCAGCCCCAGCATTTT.

The gene calls are TRBV7-9 and TRBJ2-3; D unresolved. Germline V gives CDR1 SEHNR, CDR2 FQNEAQ (reference sequence). The CDR3 runs to 14 residues. V was trimmed by 2 bases and J by 2 bases, leaving 8 bases between them. The CDR3 is CASSLSDSTDTQYF. As DNA, the CDR3 is TGTGCCAGCAGCTTATCAGACTCCACAGATACGCAGTATTTT.

This sequence joins TRBV19 and TRBJ1-3; D ambiguous. Trimming cost V 5 bases and J 2 bases, with 10 bases left between them. CDR3 length: 14 amino acids. Germline lookup yields CDR1 LNHDA and CDR2 SQIVND (reference sequence). The CDR3 nucleotides are TGTGCCAGTAGTGGGTCGCGTACTGGAAACACCATATATTTT. It yields the protein CASSGSRTGNTIYF.

V gene TRBV19 combines with J gene TRBJ2-5; D may match TRBD1 or TRBD2 (5 bases each). This CDR3 is 14 amino acids long. Germline loops: CDR1 LNHDA, CDR2 SQIVND (reference sequence). Between the trimmed V and J ends, which lost 5 bases and 3 bases, there was a span of 13 bases. Here the CDR3 DNA reads TGTGCCAGTAGTCCGGGACGTAGAGAAGAGACCCAGTACTTC. Translating gives CASSPGRREETQYF.

DNA of the CDR3: TGTGCCAGCACCACCCGAGGGGGCGCGGAGACCCAGTACTTC. Translated: CASTTRGGAETQYF. The rearrangement links TRBV7-9 to TRBJ2-5; 7 nucleotides line up with TRBD1. Trimming at V came to 7 bases and at J to 5 bases, leaving 10 bases not matched to a gene. Germline loops: CDR1 SEHNR, CDR2 FQNEAQ (reference sequence). The CDR3 is 14 amino acids.

This clone was counted a single time. The chain links TRBV20-1 to TRBJ2-1, with TRBD2 matching 10 bases. V lost 4 bases, J lost 7 bases, and 10 bases stayed unmatched. The CDR3 sequence is 15 residues long. CDR1 is DFQATT and CDR2 is SNEGSKA in the germline V gene (reference sequence). As DNA, the CDR3 is TGCAGTGCTACTGAACAGCGGGGGGGCTTGAATGAGCAGTTCTTC. It is translated as CSATEQRGGLNEQFF.

This clone was found once. The same CDR3 arises from other DNA sequences in this sample as well. This rearrangement joins TRBV2 to TRBJ1-3; TRBD1 aligns across 7 bases. Germline assignment: CDR1 SNHLY and CDR2 FYNNEI. The CDR3 has 16 amino acids. The junction had 7 bases not matched to a gene; V was cut back by 1 base and J by 4 bases. CDR3 amino acids: CASSEVKQGSGNTIYF. DNA of the CDR3: TGTGCCAGCAGTGAAGTGAAACAGGGGTCCGGAAACACCATATATTTT. The variable domain in full, with the rest retrieved from reference TRBV2 and TRBJ1-3, is EPEVTQTPSHQVTQMGQEVILRCVPISNHLYFYWYRQILGQKVEFLVSFYNNEISEKSEIFDDQFSVERPDGSNFTLKIRSTKLEDSAMYFCASSEVKQGSGNTIYFGEGSWLTVV.

This clone was picked up one time. This chain uses TRBV5-4 with TRBJ2-7; D is unclear. The CDR3 has 11 residues. V was cut by 2 bases and J by 5 bases, with 5 bases left in between. Germline CDR1 reads SGHNT; CDR2 reads YYREEE (reference sequence). CDR3 sequence: CASSLGNEQYF. Here the CDR3 DNA reads TGTGCCAGCAGCTTAGGGAACGAGCAGTACTTC.

The chain uses TRBV19 and TRBJ1-3, with D hard to call. Germline V gives CDR1 LNHDA, CDR2 SQIVND (reference sequence). This CDR3 is 16 amino acids long. Between the trimmed V and J ends, which lost 5 bases and 0 bases, there was a span of 14 bases. In DNA form, the CDR3 reads TGTGCCAGTAGTGTACATGGGCCCAGCTCTGGAAACACCATATATTTT. This gives the protein CASSVHGPSSGNTIYF.

This rearrangement joins TRBV28 to TRBJ1-1; D ambiguous. CDR3 length: 14 residues. Germline CDR1 and CDR2: MDHEN and SYDVKM. Between the trimmed V and J ends, which lost 8 bases and 4 bases, there was a span of 17 bases. DNA of the CDR3: TGTGCCAGCGGTGAGGGCAGGTGGTCCACTGAAGCTTTCTTT. Encoded protein: CASGEGRWSTEAFF.

The chain uses TRBV7-2 and TRBJ1-2; TRBD1 might be the D (6 bases). CDR1 is SGHTA and CDR2 is FQGNSA in the germline V gene. V was shortened by 2 bases and J by 8 bases, with 9 bases between the two germline ends. The CDR3 is 12 amino acids. The CDR3 sequence is CASSLSGGGYTF. The CDR3 DNA is TGTGCCAGCAGCTTATCGGGGGGCGGCTACACCTTC.

The chain recombines TRBV6-2 or TRBV6-3 with TRBJ2-3, with 11 nucleotides matching TRBD2. V shed 6 bases and J 0 bases; nucleotides not matched to a gene: 11. Germline values: CDR1 MNHEY, CDR2 SVGEGT. The CDR3 sequence is 18 residues long. The CDR3 protein is CASSPGTSGMSSTDTQYF. The CDR3 DNA follows: TGTGCCAGCAGCCCCGGGACTAGCGGTATGAGTAGCACAGATACGCAGTATTTT.

The chain recombines TRBV4-2 with TRBJ1-6; D call uncertain. Germline V gene lookup returns CDR1 LGHNA and CDR2 YNFKEQ. This CDR3 is 17 amino acids long. V was shortened by 0 bases and J by 5 bases, with 14 bases between the two germline ends. For the CDR3, the DNA is TGTGCCAGCAGCCAAGATGGGTCATCTTTGGATAATTCACCCCTCCACTTT. Translated: CASSQDGSSLDNSPLHF.

The gene calls are TRBV19 and TRBJ2-1; TRBD2 matches 8 bases. The germline V gene encodes CDR1 LNHDA and CDR2 SQIVND (reference sequence). The V gene end was trimmed by 4 bases and the J gene end by 3 bases; junction bases not matched to a gene: 14. This CDR3 has 18 amino acids. The CDR3 here is CASSKNPFVSGIYNEQFF. The CDR3 DNA reads TGTGCCAGTAGTAAAAACCCTTTCGTTAGCGGGATCTACAATGAGCAGTTCTTC. The full variable domain, in which reference TRBV19 and TRBJ2-1 provide the parts outside the CDR3, is DGGITQSPKYLFRKEGQNVTLSCEQNLNHDAMYWYRQDPGQGLRLIYYSQIVNDFQKGDIAEGYSVSREKKESFPLTVTSAQKNPTAFYLCASSKNPFVSGIYNEQFFGPGTRLTVL.

The CDR3 region has the DNA TGTGCCAGTAGTATCGTATGGGCCATCAATCAGCCCCAGCATTTT. This codes for CASSIVWAINQPQHF. The chain links TRBV19 to TRBJ1-5; D ambiguous. Germline CDR1 and CDR2: LNHDA and SQIVND (reference sequence). This CDR3 comprises 15 residues. The V end lost 3 bases, the J end lost 3 bases, and 12 bases lay between the germline ends.

The chain has TRBV13 and TRBJ2-7; 8 nucleotides agree with TRBD2. With 3 bases clipped from V and 3 bases from J, the junction kept 7 bases outside the gene matches. The CDR3 loop spans 15 amino acids. The germline gives CDR1 PRHDT, CDR2 FYEKMQ (reference sequence). DNA of the CDR3: TGTGCCAGCAGCTTTCGGTCGGGGGGGCTCTACGAGCAGTACTTC. Translated: CASSFRSGGLYEQYF.

The chain recombines TRBV9 with TRBJ2-1, with D perhaps matching TRBD2 (6 bases). Trimming removed 0 bases at V and 6 bases at J, with 10 bases between. Germline V gene sequence: CDR1 SGDLS, CDR2 YYNGEE. CDR3 size: 14 residues. CDR3 bases: TGTGCCAGCAGCGTAGGGACTAACTCCAATGAGCAGTTCTTC. It codes for CASSVGTNSNEQFF.

The chain recombines TRBV7-2 with TRBJ1-1; D unresolved. The CDR3 is 14 amino acids. V dropped 0 bases and J dropped 8 bases, with 13 bases sitting between them. Looked up from germline, CDR1 is SGHTA and CDR2 is FQGNSA. CDR3: CASSLAGVYREAFF. The CDR3 coding sequence is TGTGCCAGCAGCTTAGCTGGGGTATATAGGGAAGCTTTCTTT.